This T cell receptor beta chain was sequenced for a study of T-cell memory formation after mild COVID-19. V lost 5 bases and J lost 2, with 7 bases in between. CDR3 length: 13 amino acids. Germline CDR1 SGHVS, CDR2 FQNEAQ. As concerns this clonotype: Its antigen remains unknown.

Study-level findings and limits: The main location of contracting CD4+ clones was CM and EM, and that of contracting CD8+ clones was EMRA.

Constant-segment primers served in 5'RACE that generated TCR alpha and TCR beta cDNA libraries bearing sample barcodes and UMIs. TCRdb recomputed calls from the 5' RACE reads with MiXCR, one row per CDR3 protein. The repertoire includes 130,000 to 150,000 distinct CDR3 sequences, over 15% of them detected once, and about 2.1% sits in the top ten. Source material: PBMCs or a T cell subset sorted from them (not recorded which). V usage is TRBV7-8 and J usage is TRBJ1-3; D not certain. The receptor was isolated from an adult woman who had mild COVID-19 (a few samples of this study predate the infection). Cell type and time point are not known. CDR3 DNA: TGTGCCAGCAGCCCGAATACTGGAAACACCATATATTTT. This gives the protein CASSPNTGNTIYF.